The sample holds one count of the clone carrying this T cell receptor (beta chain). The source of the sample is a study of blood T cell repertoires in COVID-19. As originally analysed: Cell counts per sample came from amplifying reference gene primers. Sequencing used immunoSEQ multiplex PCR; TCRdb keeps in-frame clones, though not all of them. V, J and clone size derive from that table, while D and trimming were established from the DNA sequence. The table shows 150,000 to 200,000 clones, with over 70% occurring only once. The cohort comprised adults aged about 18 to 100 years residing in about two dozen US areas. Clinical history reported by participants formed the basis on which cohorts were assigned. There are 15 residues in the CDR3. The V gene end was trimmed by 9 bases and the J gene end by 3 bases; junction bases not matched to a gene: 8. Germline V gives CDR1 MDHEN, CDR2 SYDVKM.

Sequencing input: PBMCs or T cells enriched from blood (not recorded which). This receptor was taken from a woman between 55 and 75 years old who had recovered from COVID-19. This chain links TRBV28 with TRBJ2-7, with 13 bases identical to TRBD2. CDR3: CASKGTSGIVYEQYF. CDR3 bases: TGTGCCAGTAAAGGGACTAGCGGGATAGTCTACGAGCAGTACTTC. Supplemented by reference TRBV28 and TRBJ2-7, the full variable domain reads DVKVTQSSRYLVKRTGEKVFLECVQDMDHENMFWYRQDPGLGLRLIYFSYDVKMKEKGDIPEGYSVSREKKERFSLILESASTNQTSMYLCASKGTSGIVYEQYFGPGTRLTVT.